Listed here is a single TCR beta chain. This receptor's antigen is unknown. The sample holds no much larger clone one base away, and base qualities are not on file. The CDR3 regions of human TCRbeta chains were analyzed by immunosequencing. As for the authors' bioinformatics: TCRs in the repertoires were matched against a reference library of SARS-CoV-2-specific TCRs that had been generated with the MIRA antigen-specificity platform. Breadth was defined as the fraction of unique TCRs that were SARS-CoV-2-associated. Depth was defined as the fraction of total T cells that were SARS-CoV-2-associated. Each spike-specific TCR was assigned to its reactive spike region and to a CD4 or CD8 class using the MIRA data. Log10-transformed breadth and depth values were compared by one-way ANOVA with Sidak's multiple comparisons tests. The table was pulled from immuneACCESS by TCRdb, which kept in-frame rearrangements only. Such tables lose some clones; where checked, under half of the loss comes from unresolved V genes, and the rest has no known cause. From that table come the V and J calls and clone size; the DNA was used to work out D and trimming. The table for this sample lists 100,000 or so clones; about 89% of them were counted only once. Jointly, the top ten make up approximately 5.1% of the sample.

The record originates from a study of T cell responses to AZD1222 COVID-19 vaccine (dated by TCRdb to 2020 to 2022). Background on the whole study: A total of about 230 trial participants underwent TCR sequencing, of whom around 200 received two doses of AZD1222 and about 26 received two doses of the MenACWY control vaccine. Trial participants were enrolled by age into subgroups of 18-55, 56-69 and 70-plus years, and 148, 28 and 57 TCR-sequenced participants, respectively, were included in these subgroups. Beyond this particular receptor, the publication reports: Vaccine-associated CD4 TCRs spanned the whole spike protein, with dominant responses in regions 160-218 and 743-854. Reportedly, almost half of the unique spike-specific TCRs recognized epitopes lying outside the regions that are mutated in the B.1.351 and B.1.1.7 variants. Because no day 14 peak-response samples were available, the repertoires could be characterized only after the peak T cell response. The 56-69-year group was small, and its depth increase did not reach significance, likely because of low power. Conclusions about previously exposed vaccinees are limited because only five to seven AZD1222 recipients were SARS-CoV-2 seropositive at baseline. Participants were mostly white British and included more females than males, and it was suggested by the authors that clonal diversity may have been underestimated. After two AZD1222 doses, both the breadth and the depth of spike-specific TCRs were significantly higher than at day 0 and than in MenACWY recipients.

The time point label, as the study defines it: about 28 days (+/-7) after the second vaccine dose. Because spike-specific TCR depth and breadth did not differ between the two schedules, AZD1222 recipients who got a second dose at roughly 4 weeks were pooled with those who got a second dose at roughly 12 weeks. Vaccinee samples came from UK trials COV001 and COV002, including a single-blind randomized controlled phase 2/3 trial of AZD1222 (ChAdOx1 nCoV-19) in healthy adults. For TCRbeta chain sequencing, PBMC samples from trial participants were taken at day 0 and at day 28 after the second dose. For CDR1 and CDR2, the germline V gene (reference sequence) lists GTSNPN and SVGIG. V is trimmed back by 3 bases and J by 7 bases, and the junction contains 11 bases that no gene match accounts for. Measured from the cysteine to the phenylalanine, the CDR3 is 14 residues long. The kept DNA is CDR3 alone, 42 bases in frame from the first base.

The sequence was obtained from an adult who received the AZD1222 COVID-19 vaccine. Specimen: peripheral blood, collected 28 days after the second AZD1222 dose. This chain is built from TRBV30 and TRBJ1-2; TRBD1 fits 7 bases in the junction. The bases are TGTGCCTGGAGAACCGGGACAGTCCTTTCTGGCTACACCTTC. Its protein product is CAWRTGTVLSGYTF.